This TCR beta chain was observed in a study of OX40 agonist ivuxolimab in advanced cancers. Regarding the research as a whole: Ivuxolimab was an agonistic, fully human IgG2 monoclonal antibody directed against OX40 (CD134), a costimulatory receptor. Intravenous ivuxolimab was administered to patients every 2 weeks at six dose levels: 0.01, 0.1, 0.3, 1.5, 3 and 10 mg/kg. Of the roughly 52 dose-escalation patients, hepatocellular carcinoma was present in around 20, melanoma in around 15, renal cell carcinoma in 9 and head and neck cancer in 9. In the dose-escalation cohort, around four fifths of patients were male, and the mean age was approximately 64 years, with a range of 23 to 79. Patients were allowed to have had prior anti-PD-1, anti-PD-L1 or anti-CTLA-4 therapy, and 40% of the dose-escalation patients had been treated with checkpoint inhibitors. Partial responses were achieved by three dose-escalation patients, of whom one had hepatocellular carcinoma and two had cutaneous melanoma. The purpose of peripheral TCRbeta sequencing was to test whether ivuxolimab changed TCR sequence diversity and led to clonal T-cell expansion. The paper covers the monotherapy dose-escalation part of the phase I ivuxolimab trial, which included N ≈ 50 patients.

Patients with a history of autoimmune disease or receiving systemic immunosuppression were excluded from the trial. Peripheral blood for TCR sequencing was collected from all dose cohorts at baseline, on cycle 4 day 1, and on cycle 7 day 1. The samples were taken from a phase I, first-in-human, multicenter, open-label dose-escalation trial of ivuxolimab. Adults with locally advanced or metastatic melanoma, renal cell, hepatocellular, or head and neck squamous cell carcinoma were enrolled in the trial. CD4+ and CD8+ T cells were sorted separately from peripheral blood before TCR sequencing. From a lookup of the germline V gene, CDR1 and CDR2 are SGDLS and YYNGEE. V is shortened by 4 bases, J by 8 bases, and the region joining them spans 19 bases. From its cysteine to its phenylalanine, the CDR3 spans 15 amino acids. The sequence is cut down to CDR3 DNA, 45 bases in frame from base 1. For sequencing of the TCRbeta CDR3 region, genomic DNA was extracted from the sorted cells. TCRbeta CDR3 regions were sequenced using the immunoSEQ Assay. TCRdb's version of the immuneACCESS table is confined to in-frame rearrangements and falls short of the full clone set. An unresolved V gene accounts for under half of the shortfall where checked; the remainder is of unknown origin. The sample contains 50,000 to 65,000 clones, around 90% of them found a single time. The top ten hold over 3% of the sample.

Points the paper makes about the study in general: The antigen specificity of the peripheral T cells that underwent clonal expansion was not determined. Clonal expansion of both CD4+ and CD8+ blood T cells was observed from baseline to week 6 at doses 0.1 to 3.0 mg/kg. Low levels of normalized T-cell clonal expansion were also seen in some nonresponding patients. In the 0.1-3.0 mg/kg groups, partial responders were among the patients with the lowest normalized peripheral clonal expansion, particularly in CD8+ T cells. After ivuxolimab, expanded clones were on average more numerous among CD8+ T cells than among CD4+ T cells.

This clone is a singleton in its sample. It lacks a known antigen. No much larger clone exists at a distance of one base, and base qualities are not known. This sequence uses TRBV9 and TRBJ2-1, and the D gene may be TRBD2, 6 bases matching. The receptor comes from an adult with an advanced solid tumor such as melanoma, head and neck, liver or kidney cancer. The sample was CD4+ or CD8+ T cells sorted from blood, taken in a trial of the OX40 agonist ivuxolimab. The nucleotide sequence is TGTGCCAGCAGCCCGCGGGACCCTGGGGTGCATGAGCAGTTCTTC. Its translation reads: CASSPRDPGVHEQFF.